Listed here are 25 T cell receptor beta chains from one sample, sequenced in a study of T cell changes during pregnancy in multiple sclerosis. The protocol was immunoSEQ multiplex PCR, while the TCRdb copy is restricted to in-frame clones and leaves out a portion. The sample gives 60,000 to 65,000 clones, around nine tenths of which show up once; more than 1.2% is in the top ten. This sample comprised peripheral blood, obtained in the second trimester of pregnancy. The receptor source for this set is a female donor with multiple sclerosis, enrolled in a pregnancy study.

The rearrangement links TRBV6-5 to TRBJ2-1; possible D gene TRBD2, 6 bases. The V gene lost 3 bases and the J gene lost 8 bases, with 17 bases spanning the gap. The germline V gene has CDR1 MNHEY and CDR2 SVGAGI. The CDR3 contains 15 residues. This CDR3 is CASSYQGGIGDEQFF. The CDR3 DNA reads TGTGCCAGCAGTTATCAAGGCGGGATAGGTGATGAGCAGTTCTTC.

The genes are TRBV11-2 and TRBJ2-1; 8 nucleotides line up with TRBD2. Trimming at V came to 5 bases and at J to 0 bases, leaving 6 bases not matched to a gene. In germline, CDR1 is SGHAT, CDR2 FQNNGV. CDR3 length: 16 amino acids. The CDR3 DNA sequence: TGTGCCAGCAGCCCGACTAGCGCCAGCTCCTACAATGAGCAGTTCTTC. Its translation is CASSPTSASSYNEQFF.

The chain is built from TRBV5-4 and TRBJ2-3; the D gene is possibly TRBD2 (6 bases). Trimming stripped 0 bases from V and 2 bases from J, with 16 bases between. The CDR3 consists of 17 residues. Germline V lookup: CDR1 SGHNT, CDR2 YYREEE (reference sequence). CDR3 nucleotides: TGTGCCAGCAGCTTGGTAGGGGCAGGGCGGGACACAGATACGCAGTATTTT. This translates into CASSLVGAGRDTDTQYF.

The rearrangement joins TRBV19 to TRBJ2-7; a weak D match, TRBD1 (5 bases). This CDR3 is built from 14 residues. Trimming removed 5 bases at V and 0 bases at J, with 11 bases between. Germline V lookup: CDR1 LNHDA, CDR2 SQIVND (reference sequence). The CDR3 coding sequence is TGTGCCAGTAGTCCAGAGACAGACTCCTACGAGCAGTACTTC. Residues: CASSPETDSYEQYF.

The chain couples TRBV2 to TRBJ1-5; 7 bases fit TRBD1. V shed 8 bases and J 7 bases; nucleotides not matched to a gene: 8. Germline V gene sequence: CDR1 SNHLY, CDR2 FYNNEI. The CDR3 consists of 13 residues. In nucleotides, the CDR3 is TGTGCCAGCGAATCGGACAGGACGCAGCCCCAGCATTTT. This encodes CASESDRTQPQHF.

The chain joins TRBV27 to TRBJ1-4, with 7 nucleotides matching TRBD1. With V trimmed by 3 bases and J by 8 bases, 9 bases remained unmatched. Per the germline V gene, CDR1 is MNHEY and CDR2 is SMNVEV (reference sequence). The CDR3 totals 15 residues. The CDR3 here is CASSLVQQGREKLFF. Here the CDR3 DNA reads TGTGCCAGCAGTTTGGTTCAACAGGGGAGGGAAAAACTGTTTTTT.

The J gene is TRBJ1-1, the V gene TRBV30; D possibly corresponds to TRBD1 (5 bases). CDR1 and CDR2 from the germline V gene are GTSNPN and SVGIG (reference sequence). The V end lost 8 bases, the J end lost 0 bases, and 16 bases lay between the germline ends. This CDR3 has 14 amino acids. This CDR3 is CAATLGALNTEAFF. In DNA, the CDR3 is TGTGCCGCGACCCTAGGGGCTCTGAACACTGAAGCTTTCTTT.

The chain carries TRBV18 and TRBJ1-1; 7 bases line up with TRBD1. CDR3 length: 15 residues. Germline trimming cut 3 bases from V and 1 base from J; bases unmatched to any gene: 5. CDR1 and CDR2 from the germline V gene are KGHSH and LQKENI. The DNA for the CDR3 is TGTGCCAGCTCACCTCGACAGGGCTGGAACACTGAAGCTTTCTTT. The encoded protein is CASSPRQGWNTEAFF.

This clone has a single count. This CDR3 is CAIMAGGHEQYF. CDR3 DNA: TGTGCCATCATGGCGGGGGGCCACGAGCAGTACTTC. The chain has TRBV10-3 and TRBJ2-5; 8 bases map to TRBD2. TRBJ2-7 explains the end of the DNA better; the J call may be wrong. CDR3 length: 12 amino acids. Germline V gene lookup returns CDR1 ENHRY and CDR2 SYGVKD.

This rearrangement joins TRBV2 to TRBJ1-2; a possible D gene is TRBD1 (5 bases). The CDR3 runs 12 residues. In germline, CDR1 is SNHLY, CDR2 FYNNEI. Trimming left V 7 bases short and J 6 bases short, with 12 bases between. CDR3 region: CASTQGWDGYTF. CDR3 DNA: TGTGCCAGCACCCAGGGTTGGGATGGCTACACCTTC. The complete variable domain, with remaining parts taken from reference TRBV2 and TRBJ1-2, reads EPEVTQTPSHQVTQMGQEVILRCVPISNHLYFYWYRQILGQKVEFLVSFYNNEISEKSEIFDDQFSVERPDGSNFTLKIRSTKLEDSAMYFCASTQGWDGYTFGSGTRLTVV.

This rearrangement joins TRBV5-1 to TRBJ1-2; 8 bases line up with TRBD1. The V gene's germline CDR1 is SGHRS and CDR2 YFSETQ. The J segment lost 2 bases and the V segment lost 4 bases, leaving 16 bases of the junction unmatched. The CDR3 is made up of 18 amino acids. The CDR3 loop is CASSVDQIMDRENYGYTF. CDR3 bases: TGCGCCAGCAGCGTAGACCAGATTATGGACAGGGAGAACTATGGCTACACCTTC.

V and J are TRBV27 and TRBJ1-4; D remains unclear. V was trimmed by 5 bases and J by 4 bases, leaving 8 bases between them. CDR1 and CDR2 from the germline V gene are MNHEY and SMNVEV (reference sequence). The CDR3 sequence is 13 residues long. This CDR3 reads CASSVQNNEKLFF. The CDR3 nucleotides read TGTGCCAGCAGTGTACAGAATAATGAAAAACTGTTTTTT.

This clone was seen more than once but under ten times. The gene calls are TRBV30 and TRBJ1-1; D perhaps matches TRBD1 (6 bases). The CDR3 length is 14 residues. The V end was cut by 0 bases, the J end by 4 bases, with 12 bases between. Per germline, CDR1 GTSNPN and CDR2 SVGIG (reference sequence). CDR3 sequence: CAWSVGGASTEAFF. CDR3 sequence (DNA): TGTGCCTGGAGTGTAGGGGGGGCGAGCACTGAAGCTTTCTTT.

The J gene is TRBJ2-1, the V gene TRBV18, with D possibly matching TRBD1 (5 bases). This CDR3 region has 15 residues. The germline CDR1 and CDR2 sequences are KGHSH and LQKENI. V shed 0 bases and J shed 6 bases, with 12 bases lying between them. The CDR3, as DNA: TGTGCCAGCTCACCACCGGACATTCCTGGCAATGAGCAGTTCTTC. It yields the protein CASSPPDIPGNEQFF.

V usage is TRBV21-1 and J usage is TRBJ2-3; TRBD1, as called in the table, went unchecked against the DNA. TRBV21-1 is shown as a pseudogene. This CDR3 region has 18 residues. CDR3 in DNA: TGTGCCAGCAGCAAAGTTTGCGGGGGGACAGGGAAAAAGGATACGCAGTATTTT. Translation gives CASSKVCGGTGKKDTQYF.

This chain uses TRBV4-3 with TRBJ2-6; 7 positions agree with TRBD2. The CDR3 extends over 14 amino acids. Germline V gene lookup returns CDR1 LGHNA and CDR2 YSLEER. Trimming removed 2 bases from V and 12 bases from J; junction bases left unmatched: 7. CDR3 protein: CASSQSGGVSVLTF. The CDR3 DNA is TGCGCCAGCAGCCAATCTGGGGGGGTCAGCGTCCTGACTTTC.

Here the CDR3 DNA reads TGTGCCAGCAGTTACTCAGATACGCAGTATTTT. Protein sequence: CASSYSDTQYF. The V and J genes are TRBV2 and TRBJ2-3; D ambiguous. The CDR3 covers 11 residues. Germline values: CDR1 SNHLY, CDR2 FYNNEI. V was trimmed by 5 bases and J by 4 bases, leaving 4 bases between them.

The CDR3 region has the DNA TGTGCCAGCAGCGGATTGACAGGGGGGGACGAAAAACTGTTTTTT. Its protein product is CASSGLTGGDEKLFF. V is TRBV7-9 and J is TRBJ1-4; 9 bases match TRBD1. The CDR3 is 15 residues long. Germline-derived CDR1 and CDR2 are SEHNR and FQNEAQ (reference sequence). The trim removed 5 bases at V and 8 bases at J, leaving 9 bases unmatched.

V usage is TRBV6-1 and J usage is TRBJ2-3, with D unclear. The CDR3 covers 10 residues. Deletions cut 2 bases from V and 10 bases from J, with 4 bases between. The V gene's germline CDR1 is MNHNS and CDR2 SASEGT. CDR3 in amino acids: CASSELAQYF. Here the CDR3 DNA reads TGTGCCAGCAGTGAATTAGCGCAGTATTTT.

This clone has just a few counts. This sequence joins TRBV4-1 and TRBJ2-7, with a possible D match to TRBD1 (6 bases). Trimming took 1 base from V and 3 from J, leaving 16 bases between them. The germline V gene encodes CDR1 MGHRA and CDR2 YSYEKL. The CDR3 extends over 16 amino acids. The CDR3 nucleotides are TGCGCCAGCAGCCAAGTCGCAGGGGACCCAAACTACGAGCAGTACTTC. Amino acid sequence: CASSQVAGDPNYEQYF.

The chain links TRBV6-5 to TRBJ1-1; D possibly corresponds to TRBD1 (6 bases). Trimming took 8 bases from V and 6 from J, leaving 13 bases between them. CDR3 length equals 12 residues. The germline V gene has CDR1 MNHEY and CDR2 SVGAGI. Written as DNA, the CDR3 is TGTGCCAGCGGCGGGGGCCTGGCTGAAGCTTTCTTT. Its translation: CASGGGLAEAFF.

The chain uses TRBV19 and TRBJ1-5; weak D call: TRBD1 (6 bases). Per the germline V gene, CDR1 is LNHDA and CDR2 is SQIVND (reference sequence). The length of the CDR3 is 16 residues. V dropped 8 bases and J dropped 2 bases, with 19 bases sitting between them. The CDR3 is CASGGARGGGNQPQHF. The CDR3 coding sequence is TGTGCCAGTGGGGGGGCGCGGGGAGGGGGCAATCAGCCCCAGCATTTT. Full variable domain (outside the CDR3, taken from reference TRBV19 and TRBJ1-5): DGGITQSPKYLFRKEGQNVTLSCEQNLNHDAMYWYRQDPGQGLRLIYYSQIVNDFQKGDIAEGYSVSREKKESFPLTVTSAQKNPTAFYLCASGGARGGGNQPQHFGDGTRLSIL.

The gene calls are TRBV5-5 and TRBJ2-7; 12 positions agree with TRBD1. Trimming at V came to 0 bases and at J to 5 bases, leaving 6 bases not matched to a gene. Per the germline V gene, CDR1 is SGHKS and CDR2 is YYEKEE (reference sequence). This CDR3 comprises 16 residues. CDR3 coding DNA: TGTGCCAGCAGCTTGGGCGGGACAGGGGGCTTGAACGAGCAGTACTTC. As protein: CASSLGGTGGLNEQYF.

V and J are TRBV19 and TRBJ2-1, with 7 nucleotides matching TRBD2. V shed 1 base and J 3 bases; nucleotides not matched to a gene: 6. Looked up from germline, CDR1 is LNHDA and CDR2 is SQIVND (reference sequence). CDR3 length equals 16 residues. The CDR3 DNA reads TGTGCCAGTAGTATAGGGGGCGGGAGAAGCTACAATGAGCAGTTCTTC. Translating gives CASSIGGGRSYNEQFF.

The gene calls are TRBV6-6 and TRBJ2-7, with 9 bases lining up with TRBD1. J was trimmed by 2 bases and V by 6 bases; bases with no gene match: 5. The length of the CDR3 is 14 residues. The germline V gene has CDR1 MNHNY and CDR2 SVGAGI (reference sequence). CDR3 sequence reads: CASSVGQGPYEQYF. Written as DNA, the CDR3 is TGTGCCAGCAGCGTGGGACAGGGTCCCTACGAGCAGTACTTC.